These 9 T cell receptor beta chains were sequenced from one sample in a study of cytotoxic CD8 clonotypes in ibrutinib-treated CLL. The repertoire was sequenced with immunoSEQ multiplex PCR; TCRdb's copy has only in-frame clones and lacks some. The data hold 150,000 or so clones, with 80% observed a single time. Sequencing used PBMCs, obtained after 36 months of ibrutinib treatment. The receptor source for this set is a human donor with chronic lymphocytic leukemia.

This rearrangement joins TRBV7-9 to TRBJ1-2; D call uncertain. CDR1 is SEHNR, CDR2 FQNEAQ, per germline (reference sequence). V lost 4 bases, J lost 4 bases, and 4 bases lay in between. The CDR3 is 11 amino acids. The CDR3 protein is CASSSSYGYTF. CDR3 DNA sequence: TGTGCCAGCAGCTCAAGCTATGGCTACACCTTC.

The chain couples TRBV5-1 to TRBJ2-7; weak D call: TRBD2 (7 bases). The V and J ends lost 4 bases and 2 bases respectively, with 10 bases between them. The germline CDR1 and CDR2 sequences are SGHRS and YFSETQ. This CDR3 is 13 amino acids long. The CDR3 is CASSRGGAYEQYF. The CDR3 region has the DNA TGCGCCAGCAGCAGGGGGGGAGCCTACGAGCAGTACTTC.

CDR3 loop: CASSLGPQGRDTQYF. DNA of the CDR3: TGTGCCAGCAGCTTAGGGCCCCAGGGACGGGATACGCAGTATTTT. The chain joins TRBV11-2 to TRBJ2-3; D could derive from TRBD1 or TRBD2 (5 bases each). Trimming removed 1 base from V and 6 bases from J, with 14 bases in between. The CDR3 length is 15 residues. Germline CDR1 and CDR2: SGHAT and FQNNGV. The whole variable domain, filled in from reference TRBV11-2 and TRBJ2-3, reads EAGVAQSPRYKIIEKRQSVAFWCNPISGHATLYWYQQILGQGPKLLIQFQNNGVVDDSQLPKDRFSAERLKGVDSTLKIQPAKLEDSAVYLCASSLGPQGRDTQYFGPGTRLTVL.

Only a few counts were recorded for this clone. V gene TRBV19 combines with J gene TRBJ1-1, with D uncertain. V lost 5 bases and J 5 bases, leaving 15 bases between the germline ends. CDR3 length equals 14 residues. CDR1 and CDR2 from the germline V gene are LNHDA and SQIVND (reference sequence). The CDR3 region is CASSSGLARTEAFF. In DNA, the CDR3 is TGTGCCAGTAGTTCGGGCCTAGCGAGGACTGAAGCTTTCTTT.

The chain has TRBV5-1 and TRBJ1-2; D is possibly TRBD1 (6 bases). The CDR3 length is 16 residues. The germline CDR1 and CDR2 sequences are SGHRS and YFSETQ. V lost 4 bases and J lost 4, with 20 bases in between. DNA of the CDR3: TGCGCCAGCAGCCCTGGAGGCCAGGGGTCTATCTATGGCTACACCTTC. Translating it yields CASSPGGQGSIYGYTF.

The rearrangement joins TRBV18 to TRBJ1-3; tentative D call: TRBD1 (5 bases). The germline CDR1 and CDR2 sequences are KGHSH and LQKENI. V gave up 3 bases and J gave up 4 bases, with 10 bases separating them. The CDR3 consists of 14 residues. This CDR3 is CASSPQGGGNTIYF. The CDR3 DNA sequence: TGTGCCAGCTCACCCCAGGGCGGGGGAAACACCATATATTTT.

The genes are TRBV5-1 and TRBJ1-3, with D maybe TRBD1 (5 bases). The CDR3 runs 13 residues. V dropped 3 bases and J dropped 4 bases, with 8 bases sitting between them. Germline assignment: CDR1 SGHRS and CDR2 YFSETQ. CDR3 protein: CASSYDSGNTIYF. For the CDR3, the DNA is TGCGCCAGCAGCTATGACAGCGGAAACACCATATATTTT.

Written as DNA, the CDR3 is TGTGCCATCAGTGTAAATTTGGTAGATACGCAGTATTTT. Its translation is CAISVNLVDTQYF. The chain combines TRBV10-3 with TRBJ2-3; D remains unclear. The CDR3 extends over 13 amino acids. Trimming left V 4 bases short and J 5 bases short, with 10 bases between. Germline CDR1 is ENHRY and CDR2 is SYGVKD.

V gene TRBV28 combines with J gene TRBJ2-6; no firm D call. The germline V and J ends were trimmed by 6 bases and 0 bases, with 9 bases remaining between them. Germline V gives CDR1 MDHEN, CDR2 SYDVKM. The CDR3 has 15 amino acids. The CDR3 nucleotides read TGTGCCAGCAGGAGTCTCAGCTCTGGGGCCAACGTCCTGACTTTC. Its translation: CASRSLSSGANVLTF.